The T cell receptor (beta chain) described here comes from a study of blood T cell repertoires in COVID-19. Produced via immunoSEQ multiplex PCR; TCRdb's table is partial and in-frame only. The sample shows 150,000 to 200,000 clones, approximately 86% of them seen only once. The germline CDR1 and CDR2 sequences are SGHKS and YYEKEE (reference sequence). V was pared by 4 bases and J by 7 bases, with 11 bases of the junction left unmatched. CDR3 length: 15 residues. The sequence derives from a woman older than 75 with active or convalescent COVID-19. The sequenced sample consisted of peripheral blood. The V and J genes are TRBV5-5 and TRBJ1-2, with 9 bases that match TRBD1. The CDR3 region is CASSVGQGYGSGYTF. CDR3 DNA sequence: TGTGCCAGCAGCGTAGGACAGGGGTATGGATCTGGCTACACCTTC. The variable domain in full, with the rest retrieved from reference TRBV5-5 and TRBJ1-2, is DAGVTQSPTHLIKTRGQQVTLRCSPISGHKSVSWYQQVLGQGPQFIFQYYEKEERGRGNFPDRFSARQFPNYSSELNVNALLLGDSALYLCASSVGQGYGSGYTFGSGTRLTVV.